A single T cell receptor beta chain is shown here with its context. Its antigen is not yet known. The input lacks base qualities; no much larger clone sits a single base away. This specimen belongs to a study of blood T cells in healthy people across ages (dated by TCRdb to the mid-2010s). The study in broad terms: In model experiments, template switching captured roughly one uniquely barcoded TCR beta cDNA molecule for every two T cells. The study measured age-related changes in TCR beta repertoire diversity using deep sequencing normalized with unique cDNA molecular identifiers. The donors were split into four age groups: young (average around 16 years), middle-aged (39), aged (62) and long-lived (roughly 86). To avoid experimental bias, donors of different ages were distributed randomly across sequencing lanes. Using the same blood draw, the study looked at two additional independent replicas of 1 million unique cDNA reads for two donors, one aged 18 to 30 and the other aged 80 or older. General conclusions and limits of the study: The CMV infection status of donors was not known, potentially confounding age-related changes in expanded clonotypes. Estimates of total diversity from one million sequenced T cells were regarded as lower bounds and underestimates. Compared with the aged group, the long-lived group had more naive CD4+ T cells, fewer expanded clones and increased TCR diversity, suggesting age selection. Since profiling was done on bulk unsorted PBMCs, naive and antigen-experienced compartments could not be conclusively compared. As age increased, observed TCR beta diversity per million T cells dropped in a roughly linear way, and a significant reduction was already evident by age approximately 40. A strong correlation was found between observed TCR beta diversity and the percentage of naive T cells measured by flow cytometry.

Donors were a few dozen systemically healthy Caucasian individuals from Russia aged roughly 6 to 100 years. Each donor gave around 9 milliliters of peripheral blood, collected into EDTA-treated Vacutainer tubes. Ficoll-Paque density-gradient centrifugation was used to isolate PBMCs, with at least 6.5 million per sample. Trizol reagent was used to extract total RNA from PBMCs, with at least 5.5 micrograms per sample. For every donor, an aliquot of PBMCs went through flow cytometry to measure the percentages of naive CD45RAhigh/CD27high T cells. Deletion took 6 bases off V and 3 bases off J, with a span of 16 bases between the germline ends. The CDR3, cysteine through phenylalanine, is 15 amino acids long. Just CDR3 DNA is preserved here, 45 bases in frame from base 1. Library prep was done by 5' RACE. The listed sequencing device is Illumina HiSeq 2500. The second PCR ran for roughly 6 to 11 cycles and used a J-beta primer mix along with a sample-barcoded 5' primer. Each TCR beta cDNA molecule received a unique molecular identifier from a template-switch 5' adaptor carrying 12 random nucleotides. At least 2.5 million CDR3-containing paired-end reads were obtained from each sample. The Mint cDNA synthesis kit, primed by a TRBC-specific oligonucleotide, was used to synthesize first-strand cDNA from all RNA. All cDNA was treated with uracil-DNA glycosylase and then went through a first 18-cycle PCR with the universal primers M1SS and BC2_uni_R. Per the source publication's procedure: For normalization, 1 million high-quality reads, each with a distinct molecular identifier, were randomly selected from each sample. Reads with shared molecular identifiers were discarded instead of being binned into consensus sequences. MiTCR, with a Q25 quality threshold and the strictest error-elimination algorithm, was used for CDR3 identification, clonotype clustering and error correction. A nonparametric unseen species model using Euler transformation provided a lower-bound estimate of total TCR beta diversity. The raw public reads went through TCRdb reprocessing: fastp at Q25, MiXCR clone calling, in-frame beta chains kept. CDR3 protein duplicates are merged, each entry listing the most common genes and DNA. For this entry, the V and J calls and clone size follow TCRdb and not the study's own pipeline. In all, the sample holds 700,000 or so distinct CDR3 sequences, and 22% of those were seen once. Clones ranked in the top ten supply under 25% of the sample.

The sequence is built from TRBV12-3 or TRBV12-4 and TRBJ2-3; TRBD2 is perhaps the D gene, given 6 matching bases. This clonotype originated in a man between 65 and 85 years old in good health. The source material was blood. The CDR3 sequence is CASRLRDSGTDTQYF. The DNA sequence reads TGTGCCAGCAGGCTCCGGGATAGCGGAACAGATACGCAGTATTTT.